The clone carrying this T cell receptor beta chain was counted at least ten times. Antigen specificity is unknown. This record belongs to a study of T-cell reconstitution after alpha-beta-depleted transplantation in children. Whole-study findings and limits: Several hundred expanded graft clones reportedly supplied alpha-beta T cells about two months after transplant.

Trimming cost V 0 bases and J 1 base, with 3 bases left between them. The CDR3 runs to 13 residues. The library targeted TCRbeta and was prepared with unique molecular identifiers. TCRdb reanalysed the PCR reads using MiXCR and keeps one entry per CDR3 protein. This table has more than 40,000 distinct CDR3 sequences, around 9% appearing once. The chain uses TRBV12-3 or TRBV12-4 and TRBJ1-1; D call uncertain. Source: PBMCs, mostly from graft donor cells, taken 60 days after TCRalphabeta/CD19-depleted stem cell transplant. The source is a male patient aged 2 to 9 who had a stem cell transplant for chronic granulomatous disease, so the T cells may come from the graft donor. CDR3 bases: TGTGCCAGCAGTTTAGCTCGGAACACTGAAGCTTTCTTT. This gives the protein CASSLARNTEAFF.